Presented here are 24 T cell receptor beta chains from one specimen sequenced in a study of long-term antiretroviral therapy in people with HIV. The assay used was immunoSEQ (version v3.0), run at survey level. Clones were sequenced by immunoSEQ multiplex PCR, and TCRdb holds only the in-frame ones, with some missing. This repertoire shows about 31,000 clones, 80% to 90% found once; its top ten account for 3% to 4.5%. Source: unsorted PBMCs, taken 0.8 years before starting antiretroviral therapy. These receptors were taken from a young man with HIV.

The genes are TRBV5-6 and TRBJ1-1; D is uncertain. V shed 0 bases and J shed 1 base, with 13 bases lying between them. CDR3 length equals 16 residues. Per germline, CDR1 SGHDT and CDR2 YYEEEE. The CDR3 spells CASSLDDAGRNTEAFF. Written as DNA, the CDR3 is TGTGCCAGCAGCTTGGATGATGCAGGTAGGAACACTGAAGCTTTCTTT.

The chain carries TRBV18 and TRBJ1-4, with D maybe TRBD1 (5 bases). The V gene lost 3 bases and the J gene lost 7 bases, with 12 bases spanning the gap. The germline V gene encodes CDR1 KGHSH and CDR2 LQKENI. The CDR3 runs to 14 residues. The CDR3 sequence is CASSPGGAPEKLFF. The CDR3 nucleotides are TGTGCCAGCTCACCGGGAGGGGCTCCTGAAAAACTGTTTTTT.

This clone was observed a single time. This sequence joins TRBV7-8 and TRBJ2-3; 9 bases are shared with TRBD2. From germline, CDR1 is SGHVS and CDR2 FQNEAQ. The ends lost 1 base at V and 10 bases at J; junction bases unmatched: 18. CDR3 size: 18 residues. The CDR3 reads CASSLVGGSRGGAYPQYF. CDR3 in DNA: TGTGCCAGCAGCTTAGTAGGGGGATCACGCGGGGGGGCCTACCCGCAGTATTTT.

The V gene is TRBV11-2, the J gene TRBJ2-3, with 14 bases identical to TRBD2. The CDR3 covers 13 residues. Germline values: CDR1 SGHAT, CDR2 FQNNGV. J gave up 5 bases and V 8 bases, and 0 bases lay outside the gene matches. The CDR3 coding sequence is TGTGCCAGCGGGACTAGCGGGGGAGATACGCAGTATTTT. Encoded protein: CASGTSGGDTQYF.

The chain links TRBV6-1 to TRBJ1-4; 7 bases align to TRBD1. V was pared by 4 bases and J by 4 bases, with 12 bases of the junction left unmatched. The CDR3 has 17 amino acids. The germline V gene encodes CDR1 MNHNS and CDR2 SASEGT. CDR3 residues: CASSALLEGAGNEKLFF. The DNA of the CDR3 is TGTGCCAGCAGTGCCTTATTAGAGGGGGCCGGTAATGAAAAACTGTTTTTT.

CDR3: CASSSSGSPGANVLTF. CDR3 nucleotides: TGTGCCAGCAGTTCATCAGGGTCCCCTGGGGCCAACGTCCTGACTTTC. The chain is built from TRBV5-5 and TRBJ2-6, with D perhaps matching TRBD1 (5 bases). CDR1 and CDR2 from the germline V gene are SGHKS and YYEKEE (reference sequence). CDR3 size: 16 residues. V lost 5 bases and J 2 bases, leaving 14 bases between the germline ends.

The chain employs TRBV5-1 and TRBJ1-1; perhaps TRBD1 as D (5 bases). The CDR3 extends over 12 amino acids. V lost 2 bases, J lost 8 bases, and 10 bases lay in between. Germline CDR1 reads SGHRS; CDR2 reads YFSETQ. This CDR3 reads CASSFSQGEAFF. CDR3 nucleotide sequence: TGCGCCAGCAGCTTTTCCCAGGGCGAAGCTTTCTTT.

This chain's CDR3 is CASSPRTEGQYF. Written as DNA, the CDR3 is TGTGCCAGCAGTCCCCGGACAGAAGGGCAGTACTTC. The chain couples TRBV6-1 to TRBJ2-7, with a tentative D call TRBD1 (6 bases). Germline V lookup: CDR1 MNHNS, CDR2 SASEGT. Between the trimmed V and J ends, which lost 5 bases and 9 bases, there was a span of 14 bases. This CDR3 is 12 amino acids long.

The V gene is TRBV13, the J gene TRBJ2-7; D remains unclear. Germline V lookup: CDR1 PRHDT, CDR2 FYEKMQ (reference sequence). This CDR3 contains 13 residues. The germline V and J ends were trimmed by 3 bases and 2 bases, with 8 bases remaining between them. DNA for the CDR3: TGTGCCAGCAGCTTGTACTCCGCCTACGAGCAGTACTTC. This translates into CASSLYSAYEQYF.

The chain has TRBV5-6 and TRBJ2-7; D tentatively fits TRBD1 or TRBD2 (5 bases each). Germline CDR1 SGHDT, CDR2 YYEEEE. The V and J ends lost 3 bases and 3 bases respectively, with 13 bases between them. This CDR3 contains 14 residues. In nucleotides, the CDR3 is TGTGCCAGCAGCTGGGGGTCAGTGGGCTACGAGCAGTACTTC. Its protein product is CASSWGSVGYEQYF.

This rearrangement joins TRBV29-1 to TRBJ2-7, with 9 positions matching TRBD1. The trim removed 4 bases at V and 3 bases at J, leaving 7 bases unmatched. Germline V gene sequence: CDR1 SQVTM, CDR2 ANQGSEA. The CDR3 is 14 amino acids. CDR3 sequence: CSVVSGQGIYEQYF. CDR3 coding DNA: TGCAGCGTTGTTTCAGGACAGGGGATCTACGAGCAGTACTTC.

The V call is TRBV10-3, the J call TRBJ1-1; D unresolved. V gave up 7 bases and J gave up 3 bases, with 18 bases separating them. CDR1 and CDR2 from the germline V gene are ENHRY and SYGVKD. This CDR3 is built from 15 residues. The CDR3 region has the DNA TGTGCCATCACTCCCGGCGGATCCCCCTACACTGAAGCTTTCTTT. Translated: CAITPGGSPYTEAFF.

The chain employs TRBV4-2 and TRBJ1-3, with D tentatively TRBD1 (6 bases). The CDR3 totals 19 residues. In germline, CDR1 is LGHNA, CDR2 YNFKEQ. Trimming removed 0 bases from V and 0 bases from J, with 18 bases in between. In DNA form, the CDR3 reads TGTGCCAGCAGCCAAGATTTGGGGCCCGGACAGTTCTCTGGAAACACCATATATTTT. This gives the protein CASSQDLGPGQFSGNTIYF.

The table lists this clone with a count of one. The chain couples TRBV15 to TRBJ1-1; 7 bases are a match to TRBD1. J was trimmed by 8 bases and V by 3 bases; bases with no gene match: 15. The CDR3 sequence is 16 residues long. The germline V gene encodes CDR1 LNHNV and CDR2 YYDKDF (reference sequence). In DNA, the CDR3 is TGTGCCACCAGCAGCACCCAAGGACAGGTGGGGGACGAAGCTTTCTTT. This translates into CATSSTQGQVGDEAFF.

V usage is TRBV7-9 and J usage is TRBJ1-1, with D maybe TRBD1 (6 bases). V was trimmed by 0 bases and J by 0 bases, leaving 14 bases between them. The CDR3 contains 17 residues. In germline, CDR1 is SEHNR, CDR2 FQNEAQ (reference sequence). CDR3 DNA sequence: TGTGCCAGCAGCTTAGCGTTGGGGGCGGATATGAACACTGAAGCTTTCTTT. It specifies CASSLALGADMNTEAFF.

The chain has TRBV13 and TRBJ2-7; tentatively, D is TRBD1 (6 bases). The CDR3 is 16 amino acids. With 5 bases removed from V and 2 bases from J, the gap between germline ends came to 19 bases. Germline CDR1 and CDR2: PRHDT and FYEKMQ (reference sequence). CDR3 DNA: TGTGCCAGCAGCCCTTCGGGGTGGACAGAAGCCTACGAGCAGTACTTC. Its protein product is CASSPSGWTEAYEQYF.

A word on this clone: An end of the junction does not agree with germline; a read error may underlie this. V and J are TRBV28 and TRBJ2-7; TRBD2 might be the D (7 bases). CDR1 and CDR2 from the germline V gene are MDHEN and SYDVKM. The CDR3 has 13 amino acids. The CDR3, as DNA: TGCGACGAAGGGGGGGACGGGACGCGCGAGCAGTACTTC. This sequence encodes CDEGGDGTREQYF.

The V call is TRBV7-2, the J call TRBJ2-3, with D possibly being TRBD1 (5 bases). The CDR3 consists of 15 residues. Per germline, CDR1 SGHTA and CDR2 FQGNSA. V was shortened by 1 base and J by 6 bases, with 14 bases between the two germline ends. The CDR3 nucleotides are TGTGCCAGCAGCTTAGGACAGCGCCCCCCGGATACGCAGTATTTT. It encodes CASSLGQRPPDTQYF.

The gene calls are TRBV6-6 and TRBJ2-5; 10 nucleotides agree with TRBD2. This CDR3 is 15 amino acids long. Trimming cost V 0 bases and J 4 bases; bases outside gene matches: 2. From germline, CDR1 is MNHNY and CDR2 SVGAGI (reference sequence). The CDR3 region is CASSYSSSGRETQYF. As DNA, the CDR3 is TGTGCCAGCAGTTACTCTTCTAGCGGGAGAGAGACCCAGTACTTC.

V gene TRBV9 combines with J gene TRBJ1-2; TRBD1 is a possible D gene (5 bases). Per germline, CDR1 SGDLS and CDR2 YYNGEE. There are 14 residues in the CDR3. V shed 0 bases and J shed 4 bases, with 10 bases lying between them. The CDR3 coding sequence is TGTGCCAGCAGCGTAGAATCCGGGGCCTATGGCTACACCTTC. Translating it yields CASSVESGAYGYTF.

The genes are TRBV7-9 and TRBJ2-2; D gene ambiguous. From germline, CDR1 is SEHNR and CDR2 FQNEAQ (reference sequence). CDR3 size: 14 residues. Trimming left V 5 bases short and J 3 bases short, with 10 bases between. The chain's CDR3 is CASSPELDTGELFF. The CDR3 DNA sequence: TGTGCCAGCAGCCCTGAACTTGACACCGGGGAGCTGTTTTTT. Looking up the rest from reference TRBV7-9 and TRBJ2-2 gives the full variable domain: DTGVSQNPRHKITKRGQNVTFRCDPISEHNRLYWYRQTLGQGPEFLTYFQNEAQLEKSRLLSDRFSAERPKGSFSTLEIQRTEQGDSAMYLCASSPELDTGELFFGEGSRLTVL.

The J gene is TRBJ1-6, the V gene TRBV7-8, with D possibly TRBD1 on 6 matching bases. The CDR3 is 17 residues long. Looked up from germline, CDR1 is SGHVS and CDR2 is FQNEAQ. V lost 1 base, J lost 9 bases, and 19 bases lay in between. As DNA, the CDR3 is TGTGCCAGCAGCTTAGAGGTGGCCACTGGGGGCCCTTCACCCCTCCACTTT. This sequence encodes CASSLEVATGGPSPLHF.

The chain uses TRBV7-9 and TRBJ2-2, with D possibly being TRBD2 (5 bases). CDR1 is SEHNR and CDR2 is FQNEAQ in the germline V gene (reference sequence). This CDR3 is 14 amino acids long. V lost 5 bases to trimming and J lost 4 bases, with 11 bases between them. As DNA, the CDR3 is TGTGCCAGCAGCCTCTGGACTGCCACCGGGGAGCTGTTTTTT. As protein: CASSLWTATGELFF.

The J gene is TRBJ2-5, the V gene TRBV19; the match to TRBD2 covers 14 bases. This CDR3 region has 15 residues. The V gene's germline CDR1 is LNHDA and CDR2 SQIVND (reference sequence). V trimming: 5 bases; J trimming: 7 bases; junction bases outside the gene matches: 6. The CDR3 sequence is CASSGLAGGGGTQYF. For the CDR3, the DNA is TGTGCCAGTAGTGGACTAGCGGGGGGTGGAGGGACCCAGTACTTC.